The present entry profiles one TCR beta chain with its context. Its target is not known. CDR3 length: 16 amino acids. With 4 bases clipped from V and 8 bases from J, the junction kept 12 bases outside the gene matches. Germline CDR1 SGHRS, CDR2 YFSETQ. The sample comes from a study of Graves' ophthalmopathy and Graves' hyperthyroidism. Study-level information: Ophthalmopathy absent within 18 months of follow-up marked hyperthyroidism as stable.

Study-level points and caveats: Detection in blood was also observed for most expanded thyroid clonotypes above 0.001 frequency.

Investigators amplified TCR beta CDR3 regions from RNA transcripts. Scientists carried out first-round RT-PCR using HTBI primers and then a second-round multiplex PCR. TCRdb re-called the multiplex PCR reads through MiXCR, storing one row per CDR3 protein. Of 500,000 to 700,000 distinct CDR3 sequences listed, approximately 37% are singletons. The sample taken for sequencing was peripheral blood or thyroid tissue (not recorded which). The rearrangement uses TRBV5-1 and TRBJ1-1; TRBD1 matches 12 bases. The sequence was collected from an adult man with Graves' hyperthyroidism. The DNA for the CDR3 is TGCGCCAGCAGCCTGGGTCAGGGACAGGGGGCCGGGGAAGCTTTCTTT. As protein: CASSLGQGQGAGEAFF.